This T cell receptor (beta chain) came from a study of blood T cell repertoires in COVID-19. Study-wide background: Both acute and convalescent COVID-19 samples were obtained from the United States, Italy and Spain.

Per the original data handling: Researchers report that nucleated cell counts were estimated from reference gene primer amplification. Assay used: immunoSEQ multiplex PCR; TCRdb lists only in-frame clones, some missing. That table gives V, J and clone size, and the DNA gave D and trimming. The sample comprises 200,000 to 250,000 clones, around 84% of which are singletons, and 9.5% to 10% rests with the top ten. This clone was picked up one time. The CDR3 has 16 residues. In germline, CDR1 is SGHRS, CDR2 YFSETQ. V was shortened by 1 base and J by 0 bases, with 13 bases between the two germline ends. The chain is built from TRBV5-1 and TRBJ1-2, with a tentative D call TRBD1 (5 bases). Sample: peripheral blood. This TCR came from a man aged 45 to 65 with active or convalescent COVID-19. In DNA form, the CDR3 reads TGCGCCAGCAGCTTGCGTACAGGCCCAGCTAACTATGGCTACACCTTC. Translated: CASSLRTGPANYGYTF. The variable domain in full, completed from reference TRBV5-1 and TRBJ1-2, reads KAGVTQTPRYLIKTRGQQVTLSCSPISGHRSVSWYQQTPGQGLQFLFEYFSETQRNKGNFPGRFSGRQFSNSRSEMNVSTLELGDSALYLCASSLRTGPANYGYTFGSGTRLTVV.